This paragraph covers one T cell receptor beta chain sequence. The antigen it recognizes is unknown. Within one base of it there is no much larger clone, and no base qualities were kept. TCRbeta CDR3 regions were amplified from genomic DNA using the immunoSEQ Assay, a bias-controlled multiplex PCR. Turning to the authors' computational methods: The number of nucleated cells in each sample was estimated by amplification of reference gene primers within the assay. Sequence reads were collapsed and filtered to measure the absolute abundance of every unique TCRbeta CDR3 rearrangement. For each sample, productive Simpson clonality was calculated by taking the square root of Simpson's diversity index across productive rearrangements. This immuneACCESS table, as held by TCRdb, lists in-frame sequences with V and J called but not all clones. Of the missing ones, under half trace to an unresolved V gene in checked studies; the others have no known cause. Clone size and the V and J calls come from that table; the DNA yielded D and trimming. This sample gives a few hundred thousand clones in total; approximately 86% of them show up just once. The top ten clonotypes cover over 7.5% of the sample.

The CDR3, cysteine through phenylalanine, is 15 amino acids long. The CDR3 DNA has 45 bases and is translated from base 1. CDR1 is given as LGHNA and CDR2 as YSLEER, both from the germline V gene. V ends up 6 bases short and J 3 bases short, with an unmatched junction base count of 8. This entry belongs to a study of blood T cell repertoires in COVID-19 (dated by TCRdb to the early 2020s). Describing the broader study: The collaborator samples originated in the United States, Italy and Spain and spanned the acute and convalescent phases of COVID-19. Samples came from the ongoing ImmuneRACE study (first 160 participants) plus 1,254 subjects from 6 global collaborators. The material from the prospective study consisted of cDNA or gDNA derived from T cells, B-cell-depleted T cells, or PBMCs. A freely available public database, intended as a resource for researchers studying the immune response to SARS-CoV-2, is where the repertoires were released. Where available, HLA class I and class II types were taken from metadata supplied by the sample provider and were not determined by assay-based typing. The sample metadata nearly always contained a de-identified subject ID, COVID-19 status, age in years and sex. Subjects who had been exposed to COVID-19, were actively infected with it, or had recovered from it provided the deeply sampled blood TCRbeta repertoires that made up the dataset. Overall results and qualifications from the work: The quantity of clinical and demographic metadata differed by source and by participant and was supplied without curation.

Another Seattle source contributed samples from volunteer blood donors who had recovered from COVID-19. Whole blood was collected in K2EDTA tubes by collaborating institutions according to the institutions' own protocols. For TCRbeta analysis, collaborators shipped samples as frozen whole blood, isolated PBMCs, or DNA extracted from either of those sample types. The V gene is TRBV4-3 and the J gene is TRBJ2-7, with 10 middle bases fitting TRBD2. The specimen sequenced was peripheral blood. This TCR was sampled from a man in his forties or fifties who had recovered from COVID-19. The DNA reads as follows: TGCGCCAGCAGTCTAGGGCTAGCGGGAGACTACGAGCAGTACTTC. It codes for CASSLGLAGDYEQYF.